This TCR beta chain was observed in a study of T cell repertoires and HLA-DP antigens. Across the study: Average DNA input: 218.4 ng for CD137+CD4+ sorts, approximately 1,300 ng pre-culture. Notes on the study in general: The CD4+ repertoire was not split into naive and memory. Sorted CD137+ cells had clonality roughly 0.39 against both alloantigens, versus 0.035 to 0.045 pre-culture.

As for this clone: Its antigen is unidentified.

With V trimmed by 3 bases and J by 5 bases, 4 bases remained unmatched. The CDR3 sequence is 15 residues long. The V gene's germline CDR1 is SGHRS and CDR2 YFSETQ. Using immunoSEQ multiplex PCR, the repertoire was profiled, and TCRdb retains in-frame clones only, with some absent. This table has 55,000 to 80,000 clones, 80% appearing once. This TCR derives from a man aged 55 to 69 in good health and CMV-seronegative. Sequencing was performed on CD4+ T cells from PBMCs. The chain couples TRBV5-1 to TRBJ1-4, with 10 bases aligning to TRBD1. CDR3 loop: CASSWAGQGNEKLFF. The DNA of the CDR3 is TGCGCCAGCAGCTGGGCGGGACAGGGGAATGAAAAACTGTTTTTT.